This T cell receptor (beta chain) stems from a study of shared clonotypes between healthy human individuals. Sequencing was performed with immunoSEQ multiplex PCR; in TCRdb, only in-frame clones are kept and a portion is missing. In the table there are millions of clones, over 85% of which are singletons. The CDR3 loop spans 11 amino acids. With 5 bases clipped from V and 9 bases from J, the junction kept 3 bases outside the gene matches. Germline V gene lookup returns CDR1 SNHLY and CDR2 FYNNEI. Donors, healthy HIV-negative adults, lacked recent acute infections or vaccinations. Donors, without exception, were Caucasian adults residing in Nashville, Tennessee. Details on this clone: Its matching antigen is unknown.

Study observations and caveats: Memory subsets generally showed lower estimated richness than naive subsets.

The sequenced sample was naive CD4+ T cells sorted from blood. Subset defined: CD45RA+ positively selected. This clonotype was sampled from a man aged 18 to 29 in good health. The chain carries TRBV2 and TRBJ1-1, with 7 positions matching TRBD1. The CDR3 loop is CASSLQGKAFF. In DNA form, the CDR3 reads TGTGCCAGCAGTTTACAGGGGAAAGCTTTCTTT.